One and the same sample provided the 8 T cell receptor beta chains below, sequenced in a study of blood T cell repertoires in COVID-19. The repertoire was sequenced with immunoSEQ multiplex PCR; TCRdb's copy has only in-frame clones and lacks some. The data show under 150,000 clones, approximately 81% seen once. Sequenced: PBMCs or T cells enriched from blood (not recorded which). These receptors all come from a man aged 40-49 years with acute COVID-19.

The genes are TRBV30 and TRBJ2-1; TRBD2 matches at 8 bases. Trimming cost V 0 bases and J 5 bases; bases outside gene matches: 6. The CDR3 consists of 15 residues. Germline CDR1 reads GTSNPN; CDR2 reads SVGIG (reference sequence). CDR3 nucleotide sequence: TGTGCCTGGAGTGTCCGACGGGGGGGGGACAATGAGCAGTTCTTC. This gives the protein CAWSVRRGGDNEQFF.

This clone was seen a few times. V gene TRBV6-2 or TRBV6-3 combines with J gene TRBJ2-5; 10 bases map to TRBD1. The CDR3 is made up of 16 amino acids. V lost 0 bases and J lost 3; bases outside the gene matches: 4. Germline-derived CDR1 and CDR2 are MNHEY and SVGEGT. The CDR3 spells CASSYSGTGAKETQYF. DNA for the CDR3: TGTGCCAGCAGTTACTCGGGGACAGGGGCTAAAGAGACCCAGTACTTC.

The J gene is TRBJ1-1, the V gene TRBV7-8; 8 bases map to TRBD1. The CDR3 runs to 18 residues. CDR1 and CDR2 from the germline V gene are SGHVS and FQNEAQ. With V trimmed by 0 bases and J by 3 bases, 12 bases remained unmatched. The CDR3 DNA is TGTGCCAGCAGCTTAGCAAGGACAGGGACAAGGACTTACACTGAAGCTTTCTTT. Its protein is CASSLARTGTRTYTEAFF.

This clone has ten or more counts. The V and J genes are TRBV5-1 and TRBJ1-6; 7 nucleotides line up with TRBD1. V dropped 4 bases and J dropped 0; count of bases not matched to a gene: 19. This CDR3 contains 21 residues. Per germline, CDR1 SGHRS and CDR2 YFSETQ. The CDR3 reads CASSEYPGRQGHSSYNSPLHF. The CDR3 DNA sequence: TGCGCCAGCAGCGAGTATCCCGGGAGACAGGGCCACAGCTCCTATAATTCACCCCTCCACTTT.

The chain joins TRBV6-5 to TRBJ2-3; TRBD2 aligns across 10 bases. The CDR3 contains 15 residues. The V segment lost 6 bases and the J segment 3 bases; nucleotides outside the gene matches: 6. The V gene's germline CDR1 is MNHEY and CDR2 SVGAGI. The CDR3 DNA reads TGTGCCAGCAGCCTCCAGCGGGAGGGGACAGATACGCAGTATTTT. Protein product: CASSLQREGTDTQYF.

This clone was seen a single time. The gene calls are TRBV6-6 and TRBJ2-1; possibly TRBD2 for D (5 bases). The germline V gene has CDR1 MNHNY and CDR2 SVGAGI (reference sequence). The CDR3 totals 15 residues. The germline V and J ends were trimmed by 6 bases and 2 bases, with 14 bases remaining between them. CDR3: CASRKGAPTYNEQFF. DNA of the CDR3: TGTGCCAGCAGGAAGGGAGCCCCAACCTACAATGAGCAGTTCTTC.

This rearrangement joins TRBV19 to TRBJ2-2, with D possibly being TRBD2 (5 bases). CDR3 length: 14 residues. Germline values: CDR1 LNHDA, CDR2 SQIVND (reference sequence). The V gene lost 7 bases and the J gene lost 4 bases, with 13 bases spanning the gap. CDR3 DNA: TGTGCCAGTACCAGGACTCCGGCCACCGGGGAGCTGTTTTTT. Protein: CASTRTPATGELFF.

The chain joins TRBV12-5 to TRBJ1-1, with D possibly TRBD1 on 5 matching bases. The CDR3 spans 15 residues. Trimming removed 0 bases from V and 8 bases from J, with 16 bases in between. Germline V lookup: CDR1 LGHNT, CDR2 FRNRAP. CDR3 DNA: TGTGCTAGTGGTTTGGTACTAGGAGGGGTTGCCGAAGCTTTCTTT. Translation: CASGLVLGGVAEAFF.